This entry lists 25 T cell receptor beta chains sequenced from one sample in a study of T cell repertoires in aging, cancer and after chemotherapy (dated by TCRdb to about 2019). The sequencer listed for this sample is Illumina MiSeq. Rearranged TRB sequences spanning V, D and J segments were amplified by multiplex touch-down PCR using a mixed TRB-A/B primer pool. TCRdb reanalyzed the raw reads on its own, using fastp at Q25 for trimming and MiXCR for clone calling, and kept in-frame beta chains. When rows share a CDR3 protein, they turn into one entry using the most common DNA and genes. Present in this sample are 2,500 to 3,500 distinct CDR3 sequences, around 20% of which were seen just once. The top ten hold around 56% of the sample. Genomic DNA extracted from peripheral blood, rather than sorted cells or RNA, was used as the source for amplification of TCR beta rearrangements. The sequencing input was blood. These TCRs come from a human donor with a solid tumor.

The V call is TRBV6-5, the J call TRBJ1-1; D not certain. Trimming shortened V by 8 bases and J by 0 bases, and 7 bases separated the two germline ends. The CDR3 loop spans 12 amino acids. The germline V gene has CDR1 MNHEY and CDR2 SVGAGI. CDR3 bases: TGTGCCAGCTCGACGGTGAACACTGAAGCTTTCTTT. This codes for CASSTVNTEAFF.

The rearrangement links TRBV5-1 to TRBJ2-4, with D possibly called TRBD1 or TRBD2 (5 bases each). V lost 3 bases and J lost 6, with 19 bases in between. CDR3 length equals 16 residues. From germline, CDR1 is SGHRS and CDR2 YFSETQ. The CDR3: CASSSPSGRDRNIQYF. CDR3 DNA sequence: TGCGCCAGCAGCTCACCATCAGGGAGAGACCGAAACATTCAGTACTTC.

This clonotype rates as medium-sized. The chain carries TRBV19 and TRBJ1-3, with D possibly matching TRBD1 (5 bases). V lost 7 bases, J lost 3 bases, and 10 bases lay in between. Germline V CDR1 and CDR2: LNHDA, SQIVND (reference sequence). The CDR3 contains 13 residues. The CDR3 DNA reads TGTGCCAGTAAGACTGGGGGTGGAAACACCATATATTTT. It codes for CASKTGGGNTIYF. The complete variable domain, with remaining parts taken from reference TRBV19 and TRBJ1-3, reads DGGITQSPKYLFRKEGQNVTLSCEQNLNHDAMYWYRQDPGQGLRLIYYSQIVNDFQKGDIAEGYSVSREKKESFPLTVTSAQKNPTAFYLCASKTGGGNTIYFGEGSWLTVV.

The chain joins TRBV15 to TRBJ2-1; 8 bases line up with TRBD2. CDR1 is LNHNV, CDR2 YYDKDF, per germline (reference sequence). CDR3 length: 12 amino acids. Germline trimming cut 3 bases from V and 14 bases from J; bases unmatched to any gene: 6. The CDR3 loop reads CATSSVGREEFF. For the CDR3, the DNA is TGTGCCACCAGCAGTGTTGGGCGGGAGGAGTTCTTC.

This clonotype is medium-sized in the sample. The J gene is TRBJ1-1, the V gene TRBV6-5; tentatively, D is TRBD1 (5 bases). This CDR3 spans 15 amino acids. Looked up from germline, CDR1 is MNHEY and CDR2 is SVGAGI. V was clipped by 4 bases and J by 6 bases, with 18 bases between them. The CDR3 coding sequence is TGTGCCAGCAGTTTGGGGCCCCAGGGAGGAGCTGAAGCTTTCTTT. It specifies CASSLGPQGGAEAFF.

This clonotype came up a few times. The chain combines TRBV19 with TRBJ2-1; TRBD1 aligns across 11 bases. Germline values: CDR1 LNHDA, CDR2 SQIVND (reference sequence). The CDR3 is made up of 15 amino acids. V was pared by 3 bases and J by 7 bases, with 5 bases of the junction left unmatched. The CDR3 reads CASSIWTGGTNEQFF. The CDR3 DNA sequence: TGTGCCAGTAGTATCTGGACAGGGGGCACTAATGAGCAGTTCTTC.

This clonotype is medium-sized by share. The chain has TRBV7-2 and TRBJ1-2, with D unclear. V lost 3 bases to trimming and J lost 7 bases, with 12 bases between them. Germline V gene sequence: CDR1 SGHTA, CDR2 FQGNSA. The CDR3 totals 13 residues. CDR3 amino acids: CASSFKGDGGYTF. In DNA form, the CDR3 reads TGTGCCAGCAGCTTCAAGGGAGATGGTGGCTACACCTTC.

This clonotype was counted between two and nine times. The chain carries TRBV11-2 and TRBJ2-1, with TRBD2 as a possible D gene (5 bases). The CDR3 has 15 amino acids. Germline CDR1 is SGHAT and CDR2 is FQNNGV. V lost 0 bases, J lost 8 bases, and 14 bases lay in between. In DNA form, the CDR3 reads TGTGCCAGCAGCTTAGATTACGGACTGAGGGATGAGCAGTTCTTC. This gives the protein CASSLDYGLRDEQFF.

The V and J genes are TRBV27 and TRBJ2-5; TRBD1 is a possible D gene (5 bases). The germline V gene encodes CDR1 MNHEY and CDR2 SMNVEV (reference sequence). Trimming pared 2 bases from V and 2 bases from J, leaving 9 bases between. The length of the CDR3 is 14 residues. The CDR3 DNA reads as TGTGCCAGCAGTTTAACAGGCCCGCAAGAGACCCAGTACTTC. Protein product: CASSLTGPQETQYF.

The chain recombines TRBV27 with TRBJ2-1; D is ambiguous. The CDR3 length is 15 residues. Germline V CDR1 and CDR2: MNHEY, SMNVEV (reference sequence). Trimming left V 5 bases short and J 0 bases short, with 11 bases between. Here the CDR3 DNA reads TGTGCCAGCAGTCCCCGTTTGAGCTCCTACAATGAGCAGTTCTTC. It codes for CASSPRLSSYNEQFF.

This clonotype was recorded a few times. This chain uses TRBV5-8 with TRBJ2-5, with D possibly being TRBD1 (6 bases). The length of the CDR3 is 13 residues. Trimming stripped 5 bases from V and 3 bases from J, with 11 bases between. Germline CDR1 is SGHTS and CDR2 is YDEGEE. CDR3 amino acids: CASRTRGEETQYF. The CDR3 nucleotides read TGTGCCAGCAGAACCAGGGGTGAAGAGACCCAGTACTTC.

This clonotype was recorded a few times. In DNA form, the CDR3 reads TGTGCCACCAGCAGAGATGGGGCGGACGCGGGCGAGCAGTACTTC. The encoded protein is CATSRDGADAGEQYF. The genes are TRBV15 and TRBJ2-7; D may correspond to TRBD1 or TRBD2 (5 bases each). The V and J ends lost 0 bases and 6 bases respectively, with 15 bases between them. Germline CDR1 reads LNHNV; CDR2 reads YYDKDF (reference sequence). The CDR3 runs to 15 residues. Full variable domain (remainder filled in from reference TRBV15 and TRBJ2-7): DAMVIQNPRYQVTQFGKPVTLSCSQTLNHNVMYWYQQKSSQAPKLLFHYYDKDFNNEADTPDNFQSRRPNTSFCFLDIRSPGLGDTAMYLCATSRDGADAGEQYFGPGTRLTVT.

In this sample, this clonotype turned up a few times. The rearrangement links TRBV7-9 to TRBJ2-7; D unclear. The CDR3 spans 12 residues. Germline V CDR1 and CDR2: SEHNR, FQNEAQ (reference sequence). The CDR3 spells CVRSLGRYEQYF. The CDR3 coding sequence is TGTGTCAGAAGCTTAGGGCGCTACGAGCAGTACTTC.

This clonotype is hyperexpanded within its sample. V and J are TRBV18 and TRBJ1-2, with 9 bases fitting TRBD1. With 2 bases clipped from V and 2 bases from J, the junction kept 0 bases outside the gene matches. Germline V gene lookup returns CDR1 KGHSH and CDR2 LQKENI. The CDR3 spans 14 residues. As DNA, the CDR3 is TGTGCCAGCTCACCAGGACAGGGGAACTATGGCTACACCTTC. It codes for CASSPGQGNYGYTF. Full variable domain (outside the CDR3, taken from reference TRBV18 and TRBJ1-2): NAGVMQNPRHLVRRRGQEARLRCSPMKGHSHVYWYRQLPEEGLKFMVYLQKENIIDESGMPKERFSAEFPKEGPSILRIQQVVRGDSAAYFCASSPGQGNYGYTFGSGTRLTVV.

In its sample, this clonotype ranks as medium-sized. The chain couples TRBV4-1 to TRBJ2-1; 8 bases match TRBD1. CDR1 is MGHRA, CDR2 YSYEKL, per germline. The CDR3 is made up of 14 amino acids. Trimming at V came to 2 bases and at J to 6 bases, leaving 3 bases not matched to a gene. The CDR3 spells CASSQYTGGNEQFF. The CDR3 DNA reads as TGCGCCAGCAGCCAATACACAGGGGGCAATGAGCAGTTCTTC.

A word on this clonotype: An end of the junction does not agree with germline; a read error may underlie this. The V and J genes are TRBV7-9 and TRBJ2-1; no clear D. The CDR3 runs to 17 residues. Germline-derived CDR1 and CDR2 are SEHNR and FQNEAQ (reference sequence). Here the CDR3 reads CASSVPIGVPTYNGQFF. CDR3 bases: TGTGCCAGCAGCGTACCTATCGGAGTTCCAACCTACAATGGGCAGTTCTTC.

This clonotype is categorized as medium-sized. The chain uses TRBV10-1 and TRBJ2-7; TRBD1 is a possible D gene (6 bases). The CDR3 runs to 12 residues. Deletions cut 6 bases from V and 1 base from J, with 7 bases between. From germline, CDR1 is WNHNN and CDR2 SYGVQD (reference sequence). CDR3 residues: CASRDRSYEQYF. As DNA, the CDR3 is TGCGCCAGCAGGGACAGATCCTACGAGCAGTACTTC.

The chain employs TRBV6-2 or TRBV6-3 and TRBJ2-1, with 7 bases matching TRBD2. This CDR3 comprises 15 residues. In germline, CDR1 is MNHEY, CDR2 SVGEGT. With 4 bases clipped from V and 4 bases from J, the junction kept 7 bases outside the gene matches. CDR3 sequence reads: CASSLSGAVYNEQFF. In DNA form, the CDR3 reads TGTGCCAGCAGTTTGAGCGGGGCAGTTTACAATGAGCAGTTCTTC.

J is TRBJ2-3 and V is TRBV18; no reliable D call. Per germline, CDR1 KGHSH and CDR2 LQKENI. The V end was cut by 3 bases, the J end by 0 bases, with 4 bases between. CDR3 length: 13 residues. CDR3 sequence (DNA): TGTGCCAGCTCACCCCAGAGCACAGATACGCAGTATTTT. This encodes CASSPQSTDTQYF.

This clonotype has just a few counts. The rearrangement uses TRBV10-1 and TRBJ1-1; D gene unclear. The CDR3 has 13 residues. Germline CDR1 and CDR2: WNHNN and SYGVQD (reference sequence). Trimming took off 5 bases at V and 4 bases at J, with 11 bases between the two ends. The CDR3 sequence is CASSRAPGTEAFF. CDR3 DNA sequence: TGCGCCAGCAGTCGCGCGCCCGGCACTGAAGCTTTCTTT.

This clonotype was seen only a few times. This chain connects TRBV6-1 to TRBJ2-3; a weak D match, TRBD2 (7 bases). In germline, CDR1 is MNHNS, CDR2 SASEGT. V was cut by 5 bases and J by 5 bases, with 14 bases left in between. CDR3 length equals 14 residues. The CDR3 nucleotides read TGTGCCAGCAGTACAGGGAGGGCCGGAGATACGCAGTATTTT. Its translation: CASSTGRAGDTQYF.

The J gene is TRBJ2-5, the V gene TRBV5-6; D might be TRBD2 (5 bases). V gave up 5 bases and J gave up 9 bases, with 17 bases separating them. The CDR3 contains 13 residues. Looked up from germline, CDR1 is SGHDT and CDR2 is YYEEEE. CDR3 sequence reads: CASRYNPRAAQYF. The CDR3 nucleotides are TGTGCCAGCAGATACAACCCGCGGGCGGCCCAGTACTTC.

This clonotype was seen a single time. The chain couples TRBV28 to TRBJ2-1; no clear D gene. There are 14 residues in the CDR3. Germline assignment: CDR1 MDHEN and CDR2 SYDVKM. Trimming pared 6 bases from V and 5 bases from J, leaving 14 bases between. In DNA, the CDR3 is TGTGCCAGCAGCCCTATGGACGAGCACAATGAGCAGTTCTTC. This codes for CASSPMDEHNEQFF.

This clonotype is medium-sized by share. The rearrangement uses TRBV20-1 and TRBJ1-2; 7 nucleotides match TRBD1. Looked up from germline, CDR1 is DFQATT and CDR2 is SNEGSKA (reference sequence). CDR3 length: 15 residues. V gave up 0 bases and J gave up 4 bases; unmatched junction bases: 8. The DNA of the CDR3 is TGCAGTGCTAGAGACCCCGGGACAGCTGTCTATGGCTACACCTTC. It is translated as CSARDPGTAVYGYTF.

This clonotype was detected only a few times. CDR3 loop: CASSFELDEKLFF. DNA for the CDR3: TGTGCCAGCAGCTTTGAACTAGATGAAAAACTGTTTTTT. The chain uses TRBV5-6 and TRBJ1-4; D is unresolved. CDR1 SGHDT and CDR2 YYEEEE come from the germline V gene. The CDR3 covers 13 residues. Trimming removed 2 bases at V and 6 bases at J, with 8 bases between.